Below are 26 T cell receptor beta chains sequenced from a single sample in a study of blood T cell repertoires in COVID-19. The protocol was immunoSEQ multiplex PCR, while the TCRdb copy is restricted to in-frame clones and leaves out a portion. The table records about 56,000 clones, roughly 84% of them present only once. The sequencing input was peripheral blood. The receptors were gathered from a man aged 55-75 years with COVID-19, enrolled during active disease.

This clone has only a few counts. The V gene is TRBV6-5, the J gene TRBJ2-2, with 7 bases lining up with TRBD2. Germline V gives CDR1 MNHEY, CDR2 SVGAGI. J lost 6 bases, V lost 6 bases, and 10 bases had no gene match. The CDR3 extends over 15 amino acids. The CDR3 DNA follows: TGTGCCAGCAGCCGGGACTACGATGAATCCGGGGAGCTGTTTTTT. Translating it yields CASSRDYDESGELFF.

This chain connects TRBV10-2 to TRBJ2-2, with 12 nucleotides matching TRBD2. In germline, CDR1 is WSHSY, CDR2 SAAADI. The CDR3 has 18 residues. The ends lost 2 bases at V and 2 bases at J; junction bases unmatched: 6. The CDR3 region is CASSEPPGLAGNTGELFF. The DNA of the CDR3 is TGCGCCAGCAGTGAGCCTCCGGGACTAGCGGGTAACACCGGGGAGCTGTTTTTT.

This clone was seen a handful of times. This rearrangement joins TRBV9 to TRBJ2-2; tentatively, D is TRBD2 (5 bases). The CDR3 contains 17 residues. Trimming left V 4 bases short and J 0 bases short, with 16 bases between. CDR1 is SGDLS and CDR2 is YYNGEE in the germline V gene. The CDR3 DNA sequence: TGTGCCAGCAGCCTAACCCCTCGAGGGCCGAACACCGGGGAGCTGTTTTTT. Translation: CASSLTPRGPNTGELFF.

The J gene is TRBJ2-5, the V gene TRBV30; TRBD2 agrees at 8 bases. The junction had 6 bases not matched to a gene; V was cut back by 2 bases and J by 4 bases. The germline CDR1 and CDR2 sequences are GTSNPN and SVGIG (reference sequence). The length of the CDR3 is 14 residues. CDR3 DNA: TGTGCCTGGAGTAGCGGCCTAGCGGGAGAGACCCAGTACTTC. It is translated as CAWSSGLAGETQYF. The whole variable domain, filled in from reference TRBV30 and TRBJ2-5, reads SQTIHQWPATLVQPVGSPLSLECTVEGTSNPNLYWYRQAAGRGLQLLFYSVGIGQISSEVPQNLSASRPQDRQFILSSKKLLLSDSGFYLCAWSSGLAGETQYFGPGTRLLVL.

This chain connects TRBV20-1 to TRBJ2-7, with D possibly being TRBD2 (6 bases). V lost 3 bases and J lost 3, with 9 bases in between. The germline gives CDR1 DFQATT, CDR2 SNEGSKA (reference sequence). CDR3 length equals 12 residues. DNA of the CDR3: TGCAGTGCTAGTAAGGGAGGCTACGAGCAGTACTTC. The encoded protein is CSASKGGYEQYF.

This chain's CDR3 is CASNLDRGGNNSPLHF. In nucleotides, the CDR3 is TGCGCCAGCAACTTAGACAGGGGGGGAAATAATTCACCCCTCCACTTT. The chain has TRBV10-1 and TRBJ1-6; TRBD1 agrees at 9 bases. Trimming cost V 7 bases and J 5 bases; bases outside gene matches: 9. In germline, CDR1 is WNHNN, CDR2 SYGVQD (reference sequence). CDR3 length: 16 amino acids.

This clone was counted a single time. The genes are TRBV5-1 and TRBJ2-3, with 13 bases identical to TRBD2. Losses at the gene ends were 3 bases for V and 3 bases for J; bases not matched to a gene: 4. CDR1 is SGHRS and CDR2 is YFSETQ in the germline V gene. The CDR3 loop spans 16 amino acids. CDR3 bases: TGCGCCAGCAGCTCCGGGACTAGCGGGGAGACAGATACGCAGTATTTT. The encoded protein is CASSSGTSGETDTQYF.

This sequence joins TRBV3-1 (or the pseudogene TRBV3-2) and TRBJ1-6; 7 nucleotides agree with TRBD1. Germline V lookup: CDR1 LGHDT, CDR2 YNNKEL (reference sequence). V dropped 1 base and J dropped 0; count of bases not matched to a gene: 6. CDR3 length: 18 amino acids. CDR3 bases: TGTGCCAGCAGCCAAGTGGACAGGTCAAGCTCCTATAATTCACCCCTCCACTTT. The encoded protein is CASSQVDRSSSYNSPLHF.

This clone was detected only once. The genes are TRBV4-1 and TRBJ1-6; D not resolved. With 0 bases removed from V and 5 bases from J, the gap between germline ends came to 20 bases. Germline CDR1 is MGHRA and CDR2 is YSYEKL. The CDR3 has 19 amino acids. DNA of the CDR3: TGCGCCAGCAGCCAAGATTTTGGGCTGAGGGCACTCAATAATTCACCCCTCCACTTT. Translating it yields CASSQDFGLRALNNSPLHF.

This clone was counted a single time. The chain carries TRBV11-1 and TRBJ1-2, with TRBD1 matching 9 bases. J was trimmed by 7 bases and V by 6 bases; bases with no gene match: 15. The CDR3 extends over 16 amino acids. Germline V lookup: CDR1 SGHAT, CDR2 FQDESV (reference sequence). The CDR3 DNA reads as TGTGCCAGCAGTGCTGGTGTCTGGACAGGGGATGTTGGCTACACCTTC. This codes for CASSAGVWTGDVGYTF.

Here the CDR3 DNA reads TGTGCCAGCACAGGGGGACAGGAGAATTCACCCCTCCACTTT. Protein sequence: CASTGGQENSPLHF. The chain couples TRBV6-6 to TRBJ1-6; 8 bases line up with TRBD1. Germline CDR1 is MNHNY and CDR2 is SVGAGI (reference sequence). The length of the CDR3 is 14 residues. Trimming took 7 bases from V and 7 from J; bases not matched to a gene: 6.

This chain uses TRBV4-2 with TRBJ2-7, with TRBD1 matching 8 bases. CDR1 and CDR2 (germline): LGHNA, YNFKEQ. CDR3 length: 16 amino acids. V dropped 1 base and J dropped 3; count of bases not matched to a gene: 8. This CDR3 is CASSQAIETGVYEQYF. CDR3 sequence (DNA): TGTGCCAGCAGCCAAGCAATCGAGACAGGGGTCTACGAGCAGTACTTC.

V and J are TRBV6-6 and TRBJ2-7; unclear D gene. V was shortened by 2 bases and J by 4 bases, with 9 bases between the two germline ends. From germline, CDR1 is MNHNY and CDR2 SVGAGI (reference sequence). The CDR3 runs 13 residues. CDR3 sequence reads: CASSYQEKYEQYF. For the CDR3, the DNA is TGTGCCAGCAGTTACCAGGAAAAATACGAGCAGTACTTC.

As DNA, the CDR3 is TGTGCCTCCCAGACTAGCGGGGGGGCCGGGGAGCTGTTTTTT. It specifies CASQTSGGAGELFF. V and J are TRBV19 and TRBJ2-2; 14 bases align to TRBD2. The CDR3 is 14 amino acids. Germline-derived CDR1 and CDR2 are LNHDA and SQIVND (reference sequence). V was clipped by 11 bases and J by 6 bases; unmatched bases: 5.

V gene TRBV7-3 combines with J gene TRBJ1-3; 9 nucleotides match TRBD1. This CDR3 has 15 amino acids. In germline, CDR1 is SGHTA, CDR2 FQGTGA. After removal of 4 bases from V and 1 base from J, the junction contained 2 bases not matched to a gene. DNA of the CDR3: TGTGCCAGCAGCTCCGGGACAGGGTCTGGAAACACCATATATTTT. It specifies CASSSGTGSGNTIYF.

This chain connects TRBV11-2 to TRBJ2-1, with TRBD2 matching over 8 bases. CDR3 length equals 15 residues. Germline V gene data show CDR1 as SGHAT and CDR2 as FQNNGV. Trimming cost V 6 bases and J 6 bases; bases outside gene matches: 10. CDR3 region: CASSYGSGSTNEQFF. CDR3 nucleotide sequence: TGTGCCAGCAGTTACGGGAGCGGGAGCACCAATGAGCAGTTCTTC. Full variable domain (outside the CDR3, taken from reference TRBV11-2 and TRBJ2-1): EAGVAQSPRYKIIEKRQSVAFWCNPISGHATLYWYQQILGQGPKLLIQFQNNGVVDDSQLPKDRFSAERLKGVDSTLKIQPAKLEDSAVYLCASSYGSGSTNEQFFGPGTRLTVL.

The chain carries TRBV5-1 and TRBJ2-5; 13 positions match TRBD2. V lost 0 bases to trimming and J lost 5 bases; unmatched junction nucleotides: 7. The CDR3 runs 17 residues. Germline assignment: CDR1 SGHRS and CDR2 YFSETQ. CDR3 protein: CASSLATSGGAVETQYF. The CDR3 nucleotides are TGCGCCAGCAGCTTGGCAACTAGCGGGGGGGCCGTCGAGACCCAGTACTTC.

This chain connects TRBV18 to TRBJ2-5; D not certain. Germline CDR1 KGHSH, CDR2 LQKENI. The CDR3 spans 13 residues. Trimming shortened V by 5 bases and J by 1 base, and 8 bases separated the two germline ends. The CDR3 nucleotides are TGTGCCAGCTCATTCGGGTCCCAAGAGACCCAGTACTTC. Amino acids: CASSFGSQETQYF.

The V and J genes are TRBV7-3 and TRBJ2-2; TRBD2 matches 15 bases. Germline V lookup: CDR1 SGHTA, CDR2 FQGTGA. Trimming removed 3 bases from V and 3 bases from J; junction bases left unmatched: 8. This CDR3 contains 19 residues. CDR3 DNA sequence: TGTGCCAGCAGCTTTCTCGGACTAGCGGGAGGGTCGGACACCGGGGAGCTGTTTTTT. This encodes CASSFLGLAGGSDTGELFF.

This chain links TRBV7-2 with TRBJ1-6, with TRBD1 as a possible D gene (5 bases). CDR1 and CDR2 from the germline V gene are SGHTA and FQGNSA. The CDR3 consists of 14 residues. V lost 5 bases and J 9 bases, leaving 14 bases between the germline ends. The CDR3 is CASSPAGTSSPLHF. In DNA, the CDR3 is TGTGCCAGCAGCCCAGCCGGGACTTCTTCACCCCTCCACTTT.

The J gene is TRBJ2-3, the V gene TRBV5-1, with a tentative D call TRBD2 (6 bases). The V gene lost 4 bases and the J gene lost 3 bases, with 21 bases spanning the gap. Germline V gene data show CDR1 as SGHRS and CDR2 as YFSETQ. The CDR3 runs to 17 residues. CDR3 region: CASSPRVAADYTDTQYF. DNA for the CDR3: TGCGCCAGCAGCCCTCGGGTAGCGGCGGACTATACAGATACGCAGTATTTT.

The chain combines TRBV7-9 with TRBJ2-3; D possibly corresponds to TRBD2 (6 bases). Deletions cut 1 base from V and 3 bases from J, with 17 bases between. This CDR3 has 17 amino acids. Germline lookup yields CDR1 SEHNR and CDR2 FQNEAQ (reference sequence). The CDR3 loop is CASSLGSSRELTDTQYF. The CDR3 DNA reads TGTGCCAGCAGCTTAGGGTCTAGTCGGGAGCTAACAGATACGCAGTATTTT.

The J gene is TRBJ2-1, the V gene TRBV5-1, with 13 bases aligning to TRBD2. The CDR3 has 15 amino acids. Germline V gene data show CDR1 as SGHRS and CDR2 as YFSETQ. V shed 6 bases and J 10 bases; nucleotides not matched to a gene: 10. The CDR3 spells CASTGTSGEGGEQFF. DNA of the CDR3: TGCGCCAGCACGGGGACTAGCGGGGAAGGGGGAGAGCAGTTCTTC.

The chain has TRBV6-5 and TRBJ1-3; D is unclear. Germline CDR1 is MNHEY and CDR2 is SVGAGI. This CDR3 region has 12 residues. Between the trimmed V and J ends, which lost 5 bases and 4 bases, there was a span of 6 bases. CDR3 nucleotide sequence: TGTGCCAGCAGTACACCGGGAAACACCATATATTTT. This codes for CASSTPGNTIYF.

The chain has TRBV12-5 and TRBJ2-2; D may be TRBD1 (6 bases). Germline loops: CDR1 LGHNT, CDR2 FRNRAP. There are 21 residues in the CDR3. The ends were cut back, 0 bases at V and 0 bases at J, with 23 bases in the middle. CDR3: CASGLVPIQWGQGSNTGELFF. In DNA form, the CDR3 reads TGTGCTAGTGGTTTGGTACCCATACAGTGGGGGCAGGGCTCGAACACCGGGGAGCTGTTTTTT.

This rearrangement joins TRBV10-3 to TRBJ1-2; D gene uncertain. V dropped 0 bases and J dropped 7 bases, with 3 bases sitting between them. Germline V gives CDR1 ENHRY, CDR2 SYGVKD. This CDR3 comprises 11 residues. The CDR3 sequence: CAISESSGYTF. DNA for the CDR3: TGTGCCATCAGTGAGTCGAGTGGCTACACCTTC.